This paragraph covers one T cell receptor (beta chain) sequence. This entry belongs to a study of blood T cell repertoires in COVID-19. Study background: Acute and convalescent COVID-19 specimens originated in the United States, Italy and Spain. T cells, B-cell-depleted T cells, or PBMCs supplied cDNA or gDNA.

Per the original data handling: Reference gene primers were amplified, and this amplification served to estimate nucleated cell counts. Method: immunoSEQ multiplex PCR; TCRdb's copy keeps in-frame clones and lacks some. V and J calls and clone size are as listed in that table; D and trimming were resolved from the DNA. The sample yields 55,000 to 70,000 clones, more than 90% seen once. The sequenced sample was peripheral blood. The clonotype was recovered from a human donor in a cohort sampled during active COVID-19.

The CDR3 DNA is TGCAGCGATCGGGACAGGGGGGGCTATGGCTACACCTTC. Translated: CSDRDRGGYGYTF. The gene calls are TRBV29-1 and TRBJ1-2, with TRBD1 matching 11 bases. The trim removed 7 bases at V and 4 bases at J, leaving 5 bases unmatched. CDR3 size: 13 residues. Germline V gene data show CDR1 as SQVTM and CDR2 as ANQGSEA.